These 22 T cell receptor beta chains were all obtained from the same sample, sequenced in a study of T cell changes during pregnancy in multiple sclerosis (dated by TCRdb to between 2018 and 2020). Library prep was done by the immunoSEQ multiplex PCR assay. TCRdb's version of the immuneACCESS table is confined to in-frame rearrangements and falls short of the full clone set. An unresolved V gene accounts for under half of the shortfall where checked; the remainder is of unknown origin. The sample includes approximately 44,000 clones, with about 91% observed a single time. The biggest ten clones account for around 0.5% of the sample. The source was CD4+ T cells from peripheral blood mononuclear cells, collected in the second trimester of pregnancy. These receptors originate from a female donor in good health, enrolled as a control in a pregnancy study.

The chain links TRBV28 to TRBJ2-7, with 7 bases matching TRBD1. The CDR3 totals 20 residues. Trimming took 3 bases from V and 0 from J; bases not matched to a gene: 20. CDR1 and CDR2 from the germline V gene are MDHEN and SYDVKM. CDR3 amino acids: CASSFPSRTGPRDSSYEQYF. CDR3 sequence (DNA): TGTGCCAGCAGTTTCCCCAGCCGGACGGGGCCGAGGGACAGCTCCTACGAGCAGTACTTC.

This chain links TRBV9 with TRBJ2-2; 8 bases are a match to TRBD1. V dropped 3 bases and J dropped 6; count of bases not matched to a gene: 22. This CDR3 comprises 20 residues. Germline V gives CDR1 SGDLS, CDR2 YYNGEE. The CDR3 region is CASSARGLQGVIDWAGELFF. CDR3 in DNA: TGTGCCAGCAGCGCCAGAGGACTACAGGGGGTAATAGATTGGGCCGGGGAGCTGTTTTTT.

The gene calls are TRBV6-5 and TRBJ1-1; D possibly corresponds to TRBD1 (5 bases). CDR3 size: 15 residues. Germline V gives CDR1 MNHEY, CDR2 SVGAGI. Trimming stripped 2 bases from V and 3 bases from J, with 13 bases between. CDR3 in amino acids: CASSYGWGGDTEAFF. CDR3 DNA sequence: TGTGCCAGCAGTTACGGTTGGGGGGGGGACACTGAAGCTTTCTTT.

The chain is built from TRBV6-6 and TRBJ2-5; TRBD1 aligns across 11 bases. TRBJ2-7 explains the end of the DNA better; the J call may be wrong. Germline V gene sequence: CDR1 MNHNY, CDR2 SVGAGI (reference sequence). The CDR3 has 15 amino acids. The CDR3 here is CASSYLGQGAYEQYF. The CDR3 coding sequence is TGTGCCAGCAGTTACTTGGGACAGGGGGCCTACGAGCAGTACTTC.

This chain links TRBV14 with TRBJ2-7; 13 nucleotides match TRBD2. The ends lost 5 bases at V and 7 bases at J; junction bases unmatched: 11. Germline CDR1 reads SGHDN; CDR2 reads FVKESK. This CDR3 spans 16 amino acids. This chain's CDR3 is CASSYRTSGSVHEQYF. The CDR3 coding sequence is TGTGCCAGCAGCTACCGGACTAGCGGGAGCGTACATGAGCAGTACTTC.

CDR3 sequence: CAWSGTSGKTFGELFF. The CDR3 nucleotides are TGTGCCTGGAGTGGGACTAGCGGGAAAACTTTCGGGGAGCTGTTTTTT. The chain employs TRBV30 and TRBJ2-2; 12 nucleotides match TRBD2. Germline CDR1 reads GTSNPN; CDR2 reads SVGIG (reference sequence). V shed 1 base, J shed 7 bases, and the junction held 7 bases outside the gene matches. The CDR3 is made up of 16 amino acids.

This clone was seen more than once but under ten times. The V call is TRBV5-1, the J call TRBJ2-5, with 8 bases aligning to TRBD2. The CDR3 sequence is 18 residues long. After removal of 1 base from V and 4 bases from J, the junction contained 15 bases not matched to a gene. Germline V lookup: CDR1 SGHRS, CDR2 YFSETQ. CDR3 loop: CASSLRGLGGSGLETQYF. The CDR3 nucleotides are TGCGCCAGCAGCTTGAGGGGACTAGGTGGATCTGGGTTAGAGACCCAGTACTTC. Variable domain in full (rest from reference TRBV5-1 and TRBJ2-5): KAGVTQTPRYLIKTRGQQVTLSCSPISGHRSVSWYQQTPGQGLQFLFEYFSETQRNKGNFPGRFSGRQFSNSRSEMNVSTLELGDSALYLCASSLRGLGGSGLETQYFGPGTRLLVL.

The chain joins TRBV28 to TRBJ2-7; D is perhaps TRBD1 (5 bases). Looked up from germline, CDR1 is MDHEN and CDR2 is SYDVKM. This CDR3 is built from 13 residues. V lost 5 bases and J 2 bases, leaving 10 bases between the germline ends. CDR3 region: CASSLAGTYEQYF. DNA of the CDR3: TGTGCCAGCAGTCTCGCAGGGACCTACGAGCAGTACTTC.

The chain has TRBV5-4 and TRBJ2-3; possibly TRBD1 for D (6 bases). Per the germline V gene, CDR1 is SGHNT and CDR2 is YYREEE (reference sequence). The CDR3 is 14 amino acids. The V gene lost 2 bases and the J gene lost 1 base, with 8 bases spanning the gap. The CDR3 loop is CASSFTGRTDTQYF. The CDR3 region has the DNA TGTGCCAGCAGCTTTACAGGGCGCACAGATACGCAGTATTTT.

V gene TRBV5-1 combines with J gene TRBJ1-2; perhaps TRBD1 as D (5 bases). The germline V and J ends were trimmed by 0 bases and 7 bases, with 19 bases remaining between them. The germline CDR1 and CDR2 sequences are SGHRS and YFSETQ. The CDR3 is made up of 16 amino acids. CDR3 nucleotide sequence: TGCGCCAGCAGCTTGGATGTGGGGCGCAGAAATCTTGGCTACACCTTC. Residues: CASSLDVGRRNLGYTF.

The genes are TRBV28 and TRBJ2-5, with D tentatively TRBD2 (7 bases). Trimming shortened V by 11 bases and J by 4 bases, and 20 bases separated the two germline ends. Germline CDR1 MDHEN, CDR2 SYDVKM. The CDR3 totals 14 residues. For the CDR3, the DNA is TGTGCCTCCCAGTTTGCGGGGGCGGGAGAGACCCAGTACTTC. Translation: CASQFAGAGETQYF.

The CDR3 region is CATSRGNMMAVTKTQYF. The CDR3 bases are TGTGCCACCAGCAGAGGTAATATGATGGCAGTTACGAAGACCCAGTACTTC. V usage is TRBV15 and J usage is TRBJ2-5; D not resolved. Germline assignment: CDR1 LNHNV and CDR2 YYDKDF (reference sequence). V was pared by 1 base and J by 6 bases, with 21 bases between. The CDR3 is made up of 17 amino acids.

The gene calls are TRBV7-2 and TRBJ1-1; possible D gene TRBD1, 5 bases. CDR1 is SGHTA, CDR2 FQGNSA, per germline. V was trimmed by 5 bases and J by 0 bases, leaving 16 bases between them. The CDR3 runs to 16 residues. The CDR3 DNA is TGTGCCAGCAGCGCCGGCATCCGGGGGGTGAACACTGAAGCTTTCTTT. Translated, it gives CASSAGIRGVNTEAFF.

J is TRBJ2-4 and V is TRBV7-2; D unclear. The CDR3 sequence is 12 residues long. From germline, CDR1 is SGHTA and CDR2 FQGNSA. Trimming cost V 2 bases and J 8 bases, with 7 bases left between them. The CDR3 DNA follows: TGTGCCAGCAGCTTATTGCGAGACATTCAGTACTTC. Protein product: CASSLLRDIQYF. The full variable domain, with the rest looked up from reference TRBV7-2 and TRBJ2-4, is GAGVSQSPSNKVTEKGKDVELRCDPISGHTALYWYRQSLGQGLEFLIYFQGNSAPDKSGLPSDRFSAERTGGSVSTLTIQRTQQEDSAVYLCASSLLRDIQYFGAGTRLSVL.

The gene calls are TRBV10-3 and TRBJ1-2; unclear D gene. Germline V gene sequence: CDR1 ENHRY, CDR2 SYGVKD. V lost 3 bases and J lost 7, with 18 bases in between. This CDR3 is 15 amino acids long. The CDR3 DNA is TGTGCCATCAGTGACCCAGGACGGACTACTAGTGGCTACACCTTC. Amino acid sequence: CAISDPGRTTSGYTF.

The V call is TRBV19, the J call TRBJ2-7, with D tentatively TRBD1 (5 bases). The CDR3 covers 14 residues. Germline V gives CDR1 LNHDA, CDR2 SQIVND (reference sequence). Trimming pared 5 bases from V and 2 bases from J, leaving 13 bases between. The CDR3: CASSVDRLTYEQYF. CDR3 in DNA: TGTGCCAGTAGTGTCGACAGACTGACCTACGAGCAGTACTTC.

This rearrangement joins TRBV6-5 to TRBJ1-1; no clear D gene. The V gene lost 4 bases and the J gene lost 0 bases, with 6 bases spanning the gap. Germline V gene sequence: CDR1 MNHEY, CDR2 SVGAGI. CDR3 length equals 13 residues. This chain's CDR3 is CASSSGVNTEAFF. The CDR3, as DNA: TGTGCCAGCAGTTCGGGAGTGAACACTGAAGCTTTCTTT.

This chain uses TRBV6-6 with TRBJ1-2; 12 bases map to TRBD1. V lost 5 bases to trimming and J lost 4 bases; unmatched junction nucleotides: 5. The CDR3 contains 15 residues. In germline, CDR1 is MNHNY, CDR2 SVGAGI (reference sequence). Here the CDR3 reads CASSRDRGLGYGYTF. In nucleotides, the CDR3 is TGTGCCAGCAGTCGGGACAGGGGGCTGGGCTATGGCTACACCTTC.

The chain recombines TRBV29-1 with TRBJ1-1; 7 bases match TRBD1. This CDR3 is 12 amino acids long. The ends lost 7 bases at V and 2 bases at J; junction bases unmatched: 4. The germline CDR1 and CDR2 sequences are SQVTM and ANQGSEA. The CDR3 loop reads CSGRQGNTEAFF. CDR3 nucleotide sequence: TGCAGCGGGCGACAGGGAAACACTGAAGCTTTCTTT.

The J gene is TRBJ1-3, the V gene TRBV4-1; D is uncertain. The germline gives CDR1 MGHRA, CDR2 YSYEKL. V lost 2 bases to trimming and J lost 4 bases, with 18 bases between them. CDR3 length: 17 residues. The CDR3 loop is CASSQSSGITHGNTIYF. CDR3 DNA: TGCGCCAGCAGCCAATCCTCCGGGATAACTCACGGAAACACCATATATTTT.

V and J are TRBV18 and TRBJ2-2; 11 bases are shared with TRBD1. From germline, CDR1 is KGHSH and CDR2 LQKENI. The CDR3 runs to 15 residues. V dropped 6 bases and J dropped 4; count of bases not matched to a gene: 4. Here the CDR3 DNA reads TGTGCCAGCTCGTCCGGGACAGGGGGCACCGGGGAGCTGTTTTTT. Translating gives CASSSGTGGTGELFF.

In its sample, this clone was seen a few times. V is TRBV19 and J is TRBJ1-5, with TRBD1 as a possible D gene (5 bases). The CDR3 is 15 residues long. Looked up from germline, CDR1 is LNHDA and CDR2 is SQIVND (reference sequence). The V and J ends lost 7 bases and 5 bases respectively, with 18 bases between them. The CDR3 here is CASTTSGTYYQPQHF. The CDR3 DNA sequence: TGTGCCAGTACTACTTCCGGGACTTACTATCAGCCCCAGCATTTT.